Below are 17 T cell receptor beta chains sequenced from a single sample in a study of PD-1 blockade in mismatch repair-deficient tumors (dated by TCRdb to the late 2010s). Libraries were prepared through the immunoSEQ multiplex PCR assay. Imported from immuneACCESS, the table was reduced by TCRdb to in-frame sequences with V and J called. These copies leave out some clones; in studies compared against another copy, an unresolved V gene accounts for under half, and the cause of the remainder is not known. The sample table holds about 110,000 clones, of which about 80% were seen once. About 4.7% of the sample goes to the ten largest clones. The source material was peripheral blood, sampled more than 58 weeks after starting pembrolizumab. These receptors came from an adult with mismatch repair-deficient cancer.

This clone was seen only once. The chain carries TRBV11-3 and TRBJ2-1, with D hard to call. Between the trimmed V and J ends, which lost 3 bases and 6 bases, there was a span of 15 bases. CDR3 length: 15 residues. Per germline, CDR1 SGHNT and CDR2 YENEEA. The CDR3 loop is CASSFRLGSVNEQFF. CDR3 nucleotides: TGTGCCAGCAGCTTTAGGCTAGGGTCCGTCAATGAGCAGTTCTTC.

The V call is TRBV28, the J call TRBJ2-7; 12 positions match TRBD2. The CDR3 consists of 15 residues. With 6 bases clipped from V and 3 bases from J, the junction kept 6 bases outside the gene matches. CDR1 is MDHEN and CDR2 is SYDVKM in the germline V gene. The CDR3 region has the DNA TGTGCCAGCAGCTACGGGACTAGCGGGCTCTACGAGCAGTACTTC. It is translated as CASSYGTSGLYEQYF.

The rearrangement joins TRBV10-3 to TRBJ2-1, with D unresolved. Germline V lookup: CDR1 ENHRY, CDR2 SYGVKD. Trimming cost V 6 bases and J 0 bases, with 15 bases left between them. This CDR3 region has 16 residues. The CDR3 loop reads CAIRDPRASSYNEQFF. The CDR3 DNA reads as TGTGCCATCAGGGACCCAAGGGCTAGCTCCTACAATGAGCAGTTCTTC.

The chain employs TRBV6-5 and TRBJ1-3; D possibly corresponds to TRBD1 (5 bases). This CDR3 is 15 amino acids long. Trimming shortened V by 6 bases and J by 2 bases, and 14 bases separated the two germline ends. Per the germline V gene, CDR1 is MNHEY and CDR2 is SVGAGI. The chain's CDR3 is CASSLRVPTGNTIYF. As DNA, the CDR3 is TGTGCCAGCAGCCTCAGGGTCCCCACTGGAAACACCATATATTTT.

The chain employs TRBV19 and TRBJ1-1; no clear D gene. The CDR3 is 14 residues long. CDR1 and CDR2 from the germline V gene are LNHDA and SQIVND (reference sequence). V lost 3 bases and J 0 bases, leaving 8 bases between the germline ends. CDR3 loop: CASSILGMNTEAFF. CDR3 bases: TGTGCCAGTAGTATTTTAGGGATGAACACTGAAGCTTTCTTT.

CDR3 loop: CASSLLAGSYEQYF. CDR3 nucleotide sequence: TGTGCCAGCAGCTTATTGGCCGGGTCCTACGAGCAGTACTTC. J is TRBJ2-7 and V is TRBV11-2; D unresolved. V lost 2 bases to trimming and J lost 1 base, with 9 bases between them. This CDR3 contains 14 residues. Germline V CDR1 and CDR2: SGHAT, FQNNGV. The whole variable domain, remainder taken from reference TRBV11-2 and TRBJ2-7, is EAGVAQSPRYKIIEKRQSVAFWCNPISGHATLYWYQQILGQGPKLLIQFQNNGVVDDSQLPKDRFSAERLKGVDSTLKIQPAKLEDSAVYLCASSLLAGSYEQYFGPGTRLTVT.

This clone has only one observation. The rearrangement links TRBV29-1 to TRBJ2-7, with 7 bases lining up with TRBD2. CDR1 SQVTM and CDR2 ANQGSEA come from the germline V gene. The CDR3 contains 14 residues. After removal of 7 bases from V and 0 bases from J, the junction contained 9 bases not matched to a gene. CDR3 loop: CSAGSSGTSYEQYF. CDR3 nucleotides: TGCAGCGCCGGATCTAGCGGAACCTCCTACGAGCAGTACTTC.

The chain joins TRBV30 to TRBJ2-3, with 7 bases matching TRBD2. The CDR3 is 14 residues long. The germline CDR1 and CDR2 sequences are GTSNPN and SVGIG (reference sequence). Trimming took 0 bases from V and 0 from J; bases not matched to a gene: 0. The CDR3 DNA follows: TGTGCCTGGAGTGTGACTAGCAGCACAGATACGCAGTATTTT. Protein sequence: CAWSVTSSTDTQYF.

This clone was seen once. The V gene is TRBV6-1, the J gene TRBJ2-7; D remains unclear. The germline V gene has CDR1 MNHNS and CDR2 SASEGT. CDR3 length: 13 amino acids. The V end lost 7 bases, the J end lost 3 bases, and 13 bases lay between the germline ends. The CDR3 nucleotides read TGTGCCAGCACCTCCGAGCTGGTCTACGAGCAGTACTTC. It encodes CASTSELVYEQYF.

V usage is TRBV7-2 and J usage is TRBJ2-3; D gene ambiguous. Germline loops: CDR1 SGHTA, CDR2 FQGNSA. This CDR3 contains 16 residues. V dropped 5 bases and J dropped 1 base, with 16 bases sitting between them. The CDR3 spells CASSPGLLPRTDTQYF. For the CDR3, the DNA is TGTGCCAGCAGCCCTGGCCTGCTCCCACGCACAGATACGCAGTATTTT.

The chain combines TRBV2 with TRBJ1-2; D is perhaps TRBD1 (5 bases). The CDR3 is 13 amino acids. Trimming cost V 3 bases and J 5 bases, with 10 bases left between them. CDR1 and CDR2 (germline): SNHLY, FYNNEI. The CDR3 region is CASSDGAVYGYTF. The CDR3 DNA reads as TGTGCCAGCAGTGACGGGGCCGTATATGGCTACACCTTC.

This sequence joins TRBV11-3 and TRBJ1-1; D is unclear. The CDR3 covers 13 residues. Trimming cost V 6 bases and J 1 base, with 9 bases left between them. Germline CDR1 reads SGHNT; CDR2 reads YENEEA. CDR3 bases: TGTGCCAGCAGGGGCTACCGGAACACTGAAGCTTTCTTT. Translating gives CASRGYRNTEAFF.

This clone was observed a single time. Germline and junction disagree at one end, which may indicate a read error. The chain employs TRBV27 and TRBJ1-1; D unclear. The CDR3 contains 15 residues. CDR1 is MNHEY, CDR2 SMNVEV, per germline (reference sequence). CDR3 loop: CASSLSGPANTEAFF. The CDR3 region has the DNA TGTGCCAGCAGTCTATCCGGACCGGCGAACACTGAAGCTTTCTTT.

V and J are TRBV30 and TRBJ2-1, with 7 positions matching TRBD2. CDR3 length: 11 amino acids. V was clipped by 3 bases and J by 7 bases; unmatched bases: 0. Germline V gene sequence: CDR1 GTSNPN, CDR2 SVGIG (reference sequence). The CDR3 DNA reads as TGTGCCTGGAGGCGGGGGAATGAGCAGTTCTTC. Translation: CAWRRGNEQFF.

V and J are TRBV7-2 and TRBJ2-7; D is unclear. Deletions cut 8 bases from V and 0 bases from J, with 11 bases between. CDR1 SGHTA and CDR2 FQGNSA come from the germline V gene. The CDR3 loop spans 13 amino acids. CDR3 bases: TGTGCCAGCGGGCGGAGATTCTCCTACGAGCAGTACTTC. Its translation: CASGRRFSYEQYF.

This clone was seen once. The chain is built from TRBV6-5 and TRBJ1-1; D not resolved. Per the germline V gene, CDR1 is MNHEY and CDR2 is SVGAGI. Deletions cut 2 bases from V and 1 base from J, with 8 bases between. The CDR3 runs 14 residues. The chain's CDR3 is CASSYAGPNTEAFF. In DNA form, the CDR3 reads TGTGCCAGCAGTTACGCCGGTCCGAACACTGAAGCTTTCTTT.

There are a few counts of this clone. The chain joins TRBV5-1 to TRBJ1-4; D unresolved. The V gene's germline CDR1 is SGHRS and CDR2 YFSETQ. CDR3 size: 16 residues. The ends were cut back, 2 bases at V and 5 bases at J, with 16 bases in the middle. Here the CDR3 DNA reads TGCGCCAGCAGCTTAGCGGGAAACACCTTGAATGAAAAACTGTTTTTT. It encodes CASSLAGNTLNEKLFF.